The 29 T cell receptor beta chains below all came from one sample that was sequenced in a study of T cells in Graves' hyperthyroidism and ophthalmopathy. Regions amplified from RNA transcripts were the TCR beta CDR3 regions. RT-PCR in the first round (using the HTBI primer set) targeted the TCR CDR3. TCRdb re-analysed the multiplex PCR reads in MiXCR, keeping a single row per CDR3 protein. The table has 550,000 to 800,000 distinct CDR3 sequences, roughly 17% seen once; the top ten hold around 15%. What was sequenced was blood. Receptors originate from a man in his fifties with Graves' hyperthyroidism.

To note about this clonotype: The conserved closing phenylalanine or tryptophan is absent in this CDR3, likely reflecting a read error. The V call is TRBV20-1, the J call TRBJ2-3; 11 bases map to TRBD2. The CDR3 contains 13 residues. V dropped 8 bases and J dropped 3; count of bases not matched to a gene: 4. Germline V CDR1 and CDR2: DFQATT, SNEGSKA (reference sequence). The CDR3 region is CSQTSGATDTQYS. The CDR3 DNA sequence: TGCAGTCAGACTAGCGGGGCAACAGATACGCAGTATTCT.

The chain combines TRBV6-1 with TRBJ1-2; possible D gene TRBD1, 6 bases. In germline, CDR1 is MNHNS, CDR2 SASEGT. V was trimmed by 6 bases and J by 2 bases, leaving 13 bases between them. The CDR3 runs to 14 residues. The CDR3 sequence is CASSRSTGNYGYTF. CDR3 nucleotides: TGTGCCAGCAGCCGGAGTACAGGGAACTATGGCTACACCTTC.

This clonotype was detected ten times or more. The chain uses TRBV29-1 and TRBJ1-1; D unresolved. This CDR3 has 13 residues. The V gene's germline CDR1 is SQVTM and CDR2 ANQGSEA. V was pared by 0 bases and J by 1 base, with 6 bases between. DNA for the CDR3: TGCAGCGTTGAAGAGGCGGGGAACACTGAAGCTTTCTTT. Translation gives CSVEEAGNTEAFF.

At least ten counts were recorded for this clonotype. CDR3 nucleotide sequence: TGTGCCAGCGGAGTAGGGGGGAGCTCCTACGAGCAGTACTTC. As protein: CASGVGGSSYEQYF. This rearrangement joins TRBV9 to TRBJ2-7; the D gene could be TRBD1 or TRBD2 (6 bases each). The CDR3 extends over 14 amino acids. Trimming removed 7 bases at V and 0 bases at J, with 14 bases between. Germline CDR1 SGDLS, CDR2 YYNGEE.

This clonotype has at least ten counts. CDR3 region: CASRVDREETQYF. CDR3 sequence (DNA): TGTGCCAGCAGAGTAGACAGGGAAGAGACCCAGTACTTC. This sequence joins TRBV2 and TRBJ2-5; TRBD1 agrees at 7 bases. Trimming took 6 bases from V and 3 from J; bases not matched to a gene: 4. Germline CDR1 is SNHLY and CDR2 is FYNNEI. The CDR3 is 13 amino acids.

The chain links TRBV20-1 to TRBJ2-2, with 16 bases fitting TRBD2. CDR1 DFQATT and CDR2 SNEGSKA come from the germline V gene (reference sequence). The CDR3 covers 17 residues. Trimming removed 6 bases from V and 5 bases from J; junction bases left unmatched: 9. CDR3 in DNA: TGCAGTGCCCCCGGGACTAGCGGGAGGGTGGGGACCGGGGAGCTGTTTTTT. This sequence encodes CSAPGTSGRVGTGELFF.

This clonotype was recorded many times. The DNA of the CDR3 is TGTGCCAGCAGCAGAGGGACTAGCATTAACTACAATGAGCAGTTCTTC. This sequence encodes CASSRGTSINYNEQFF. This chain uses TRBV2 with TRBJ2-1, with 9 bases aligning to TRBD2. Germline trimming cut 6 bases from V and 3 bases from J; bases unmatched to any gene: 9. The CDR3 is 16 amino acids. Germline values: CDR1 SNHLY, CDR2 FYNNEI.

V is TRBV15 and J is TRBJ2-1; 13 bases align to TRBD2. V gave up 1 base and J gave up 7 bases; unmatched junction bases: 1. From germline, CDR1 is LNHNV and CDR2 YYDKDF (reference sequence). This CDR3 has 15 amino acids. The CDR3 protein is CATSRVLAGGNEQFF. The CDR3 DNA is TGTGCCACCAGCAGAGTACTAGCGGGAGGGAATGAGCAGTTCTTC.

This clonotype was observed many times. This chain links TRBV5-1 with TRBJ2-2; 13 positions match TRBD2. Trimming removed 0 bases from V and 5 bases from J; junction bases left unmatched: 4. CDR1 is SGHRS and CDR2 is YFSETQ in the germline V gene. The CDR3 length is 17 residues. The CDR3 reads CASSLGLAGGLTGELFF. As DNA, the CDR3 is TGCGCCAGCAGCTTGGGACTAGCGGGAGGACTTACCGGGGAGCTGTTTTTT.

There are many counts of this clonotype. The chain couples TRBV2 to TRBJ2-1; unclear D gene. CDR1 is SNHLY and CDR2 is FYNNEI in the germline V gene. The ends were cut back, 0 bases at V and 5 bases at J, with 8 bases in the middle. The CDR3 is 14 amino acids. CDR3 sequence: CASSEAVHDNEQFF. The CDR3 DNA reads as TGTGCCAGCAGTGAAGCGGTACACGACAATGAGCAGTTCTTC.

Ten or more counts support this clonotype. CDR3 loop: CASSPGTVQAEAFF. The CDR3 DNA reads as TGTGCCAGCAGTCCCGGGACCGTTCAGGCTGAAGCTTTCTTT. V is TRBV12-3 or TRBV12-4 and J is TRBJ1-1; tentative D call: TRBD1 (5 bases). The CDR3 loop spans 14 amino acids. V was clipped by 5 bases and J by 6 bases, with 16 bases between them.

The chain carries TRBV18 and TRBJ1-6, with TRBD1 matching over 7 bases. J was trimmed by 7 bases and V by 3 bases; bases with no gene match: 3. The CDR3 spans 14 residues. CDR1 KGHSH and CDR2 LQKENI come from the germline V gene. The CDR3 coding sequence is TGTGCCAGCTCACCGGCAGGGGGAAATTCACCCCTCCACTTT. This sequence encodes CASSPAGGNSPLHF.

The CDR3: CSPRDQKRRRGIYNEQFF. Written as DNA, the CDR3 is TGCAGCCCGCGGGACCAGAAAAGACGCAGGGGGATTTACAATGAGCAGTTCTTC. This chain joins TRBV29-1 and TRBJ2-1; D possibly corresponds to TRBD1 (7 bases). The germline CDR1 and CDR2 sequences are SQVTM and ANQGSEA. V was trimmed by 8 bases and J by 4 bases, leaving 30 bases between them. This CDR3 contains 18 residues.

This clonotype has a count of ten or more. J is TRBJ2-1 and V is TRBV24-1; 7 bases map to TRBD1. V lost 3 bases to trimming and J lost 7 bases; unmatched junction nucleotides: 5. Looked up from germline, CDR1 is KGHDR and CDR2 is SFDVKD. The CDR3 is made up of 14 amino acids. Here the CDR3 reads CATSDPTGNNEQFF. The CDR3 coding sequence is TGTGCCACCAGTGATCCGACAGGGAATAATGAGCAGTTCTTC.

As to this clonotype: As the CDR3 is not closed by the conserved phenylalanine or tryptophan, this likely results from a read error. V and J are TRBV7-9 and TRBJ2-7; 7 nucleotides match TRBD2. The J segment lost 4 bases and the V segment lost 5 bases, leaving 8 bases of the junction unmatched. Germline loops: CDR1 SEHNR, CDR2 FQNEAQ (reference sequence). The CDR3 covers 14 residues. The chain's CDR3 is CASSHMSGNYEQYL. The CDR3 DNA reads as TGTGCCAGCAGCCATATGAGCGGGAATTACGAGCAGTACCTC.

This clonotype was picked up a small number of times. The chain links TRBV5-1 to TRBJ2-2, with unresolved D. From germline, CDR1 is SGHRS and CDR2 YFSETQ. The V end was cut by 1 base, the J end by 4 bases, with 11 bases between. The CDR3 contains 15 residues. The CDR3 DNA reads as TGCGCCAGCAGCTTGTCTTGGCTGGGCACCGGGGAGCTGTTTTTT. Translated: CASSLSWLGTGELFF.

This clonotype has at least ten counts. The V and J genes are TRBV10-3 and TRBJ2-1; D possibly corresponds to TRBD1 (6 bases). The germline V and J ends were trimmed by 3 bases and 5 bases, with 14 bases remaining between them. Germline V gives CDR1 ENHRY, CDR2 SYGVKD. This CDR3 region has 15 residues. CDR3 DNA: TGTGCCATCAGTGACAGCAGGGGAATTAACAATGAGCAGTTCTTC. It encodes CAISDSRGINNEQFF.

This clonotype has a handful of counts. This chain links TRBV7-8 with TRBJ2-2, with D perhaps TRBD2 (5 bases). This CDR3 spans 14 amino acids. Germline lookup yields CDR1 SGHVS and CDR2 FQNEAQ. Trimming took 2 bases from V and 6 from J, leaving 10 bases between them. The CDR3 region has the DNA TGTGCCAGCAGCTTATTTGCTAGCCCCGGGGAGCTGTTTTTT. This gives the protein CASSLFASPGELFF. Complete variable domain (other parts from reference TRBV7-8 and TRBJ2-2): GAGVSQSPRYKVAKRGQDVALRCDPISGHVSLFWYQQALGQGPEFLTYFQNEAQLDKSGLPSDRFFAERPEGSVSTLKIQRTQQEDSAVYLCASSLFASPGELFFGEGSRLTVL.

The V call is TRBV20-1, the J call TRBJ1-2, with D possibly matching TRBD1 (5 bases). The germline V and J ends were trimmed by 0 bases and 8 bases, with 16 bases remaining between them. The CDR3 runs to 14 residues. The V gene's germline CDR1 is DFQATT and CDR2 SNEGSKA (reference sequence). The CDR3: CSARDRIGAVGYTF. The CDR3 DNA is TGCAGTGCTAGAGATCGAATAGGGGCGGTAGGCTACACCTTC.

Details on this clonotype: This may be a read error, as it is one base from a much larger clone. The J gene is TRBJ2-3, the V gene TRBV12-3 or TRBV12-4; D gene uncertain. CDR3 size: 13 residues. The CDR3: CASRLDVVDTQYF. In nucleotides, the CDR3 is TGTGCCAGCAGGTTAGATGTGGTAGATACGCAGTATTTT.

This clonotype was seen repeatedly, ten times or more. V and J are TRBV6-1 and TRBJ2-4; 10 positions match TRBD1. Germline loops: CDR1 MNHNS, CDR2 SASEGT. This CDR3 has 15 residues. The ends lost 2 bases at V and 11 bases at J; junction bases unmatched: 9. CDR3 sequence (DNA): TGTGCCAGCAGTGAAAGACAGGGGGCCTCGGTTTTTCAGTACTTC. Protein sequence: CASSERQGASVFQYF.

This clonotype was picked up many times. The CDR3 spells CASSFWGQYQPQHF. The DNA of the CDR3 is TGTGCCAGCAGTTTTTGGGGACAATATCAGCCCCAGCATTTT. The V and J genes are TRBV12-3 or TRBV12-4 and TRBJ1-5, with D perhaps matching TRBD1 (6 bases). CDR3 length equals 14 residues. Deletions cut 3 bases from V and 5 bases from J, with 11 bases between.

This clonotype was picked up a small number of times. The gene calls are TRBV2 and TRBJ2-2, with TRBD1 as a possible D gene (6 bases). The germline gives CDR1 SNHLY, CDR2 FYNNEI. The CDR3 is made up of 13 amino acids. V was cut by 7 bases and J by 6 bases, with 12 bases left in between. For the CDR3, the DNA is TGTGCCAGCAATACAGGGATGGCCGGGGAGCTGTTTTTT. As protein: CASNTGMAGELFF.

This clonotype occurred a few times. The rearrangement uses TRBV3-1 and TRBJ2-7; 9 bases align to TRBD2. The CDR3 consists of 16 residues. Trimming cost V 0 bases and J 0 bases; bases outside gene matches: 3. Germline V lookup: CDR1 LGHDT, CDR2 YNNKEL (reference sequence). CDR3 in amino acids: CASSQDPSGNSYEQYF. The CDR3 nucleotides read TGTGCCAGCAGCCAAGACCCTAGCGGGAACTCCTACGAGCAGTACTTC.

This clonotype was seen many times. The chain combines TRBV20-1 with TRBJ2-1, with D perhaps given as TRBD1 or TRBD2 (6 bases each). Trimming shortened V by 3 bases and J by 6 bases, and 12 bases separated the two germline ends. The CDR3 extends over 13 amino acids. CDR1 is DFQATT and CDR2 is SNEGSKA in the germline V gene (reference sequence). The CDR3 protein is CSARGGQGNEQFF. The CDR3 nucleotides read TGCAGTGCTAGGGGGGGCCAGGGCAATGAGCAGTTCTTC.

V is TRBV28 and J is TRBJ2-7; tentatively, D is TRBD2 (6 bases). CDR3 size: 13 residues. V lost 6 bases and J 3 bases, leaving 12 bases between the germline ends. Germline CDR1 and CDR2: MDHEN and SYDVKM. DNA of the CDR3: TGTGCCAGCAGATCTAGCGCCATCTACGAGCAGTACTTC. Translating gives CASRSSAIYEQYF.

This clonotype showed up many times. J is TRBJ2-5 and V is TRBV30; 10 nucleotides align to TRBD2. This CDR3 region has 12 residues. V lost 6 bases, J lost 11 bases, and 9 bases stayed unmatched. Germline CDR1 and CDR2: GTSNPN and SVGIG (reference sequence). The CDR3 spells CACFGTSAHQYF. CDR3 bases: TGTGCCTGTTTCGGGACTAGCGCGCATCAGTACTTC.

This clonotype was recorded a few times. The V call is TRBV5-5, the J call TRBJ2-1, with 11 bases identical to TRBD1. The CDR3 runs 17 residues. V lost 6 bases, J lost 1 base, and 9 bases stayed unmatched. Germline CDR1 SGHKS, CDR2 YYEKEE (reference sequence). This CDR3 reads CASTTGTGGFSYNEQFF. CDR3 in DNA: TGTGCCAGCACCACCGGGACAGGGGGTTTTTCCTACAATGAGCAGTTCTTC. The whole variable domain, filled in from reference TRBV5-5 and TRBJ2-1, reads DAGVTQSPTHLIKTRGQQVTLRCSPISGHKSVSWYQQVLGQGPQFIFQYYEKEERGRGNFPDRFSARQFPNYSSELNVNALLLGDSALYLCASTTGTGGFSYNEQFFGPGTRLTVL.

The chain is built from TRBV6-1 and TRBJ1-2; no firm D call. Germline values: CDR1 MNHNS, CDR2 SASEGT. Trimming cost V 8 bases and J 0 bases, with 7 bases left between them. The CDR3 covers 12 residues. CDR3 protein: CASGRANYGYTF. The CDR3 DNA reads as TGTGCCAGCGGCAGAGCTAACTATGGCTACACCTTC.